These 9 T cell receptor beta chains share one sample of origin, sequenced in a study of blood T cell repertoires in COVID-19. TCRdb keeps only in-frame clones here, not all; method: immunoSEQ multiplex PCR. This table has around 320,000 clones, nearly 90% appearing once. The material sequenced was PBMCs or T cells enriched from blood (not recorded which). These receptors all come from a woman aged 18-29 years with acute COVID-19.

The V gene is TRBV9, the J gene TRBJ2-1; no reliable D call. The CDR3 contains 15 residues. Germline V gene sequence: CDR1 SGDLS, CDR2 YYNGEE. Between the trimmed V and J ends, which lost 0 bases and 0 bases, there was a span of 7 bases. The CDR3 reads CASSVDPNSYNEQFF. In DNA, the CDR3 is TGTGCCAGCAGCGTAGACCCTAACTCCTACAATGAGCAGTTCTTC.

Concerning this clone itself: The sample has other DNA sequences that encode this CDR3 too. The genes are TRBV27 and TRBJ1-5; 7 bases agree with TRBD1. V shed 5 bases, J shed 2 bases, and the junction held 3 bases outside the gene matches. Germline-derived CDR1 and CDR2 are MNHEY and SMNVEV (reference sequence). CDR3 length equals 14 residues. CDR3 amino acids: CASSLTGGNQPQHF. In DNA, the CDR3 is TGTGCCAGCAGTCTCACAGGGGGCAATCAGCCCCAGCATTTT.

V usage is TRBV19 and J usage is TRBJ2-2; possibly TRBD2 for D (6 bases). Trimming cost V 7 bases and J 4 bases, with 13 bases left between them. The length of the CDR3 is 14 residues. CDR1 LNHDA and CDR2 SQIVND come from the germline V gene (reference sequence). CDR3 sequence (DNA): TGTGCCAGTACCCGGGACTTCTCCACCGGGGAGCTGTTTTTT. This codes for CASTRDFSTGELFF.

With respect to this clone: The same CDR3 can be traced to other DNA sequences in this sample. This chain connects TRBV27 to TRBJ1-2, with 7 bases identical to TRBD1. The CDR3 is made up of 13 amino acids. Germline V gene data show CDR1 as MNHEY and CDR2 as SMNVEV (reference sequence). Germline trimming cut 6 bases from V and 0 bases from J; bases unmatched to any gene: 1. In DNA, the CDR3 is TGTGCCAGCAGAGGGACAGCTAACTATGGCTACACCTTC. Translating it yields CASRGTANYGYTF.

This chain connects TRBV6-5 to TRBJ2-7, with 7 nucleotides matching TRBD2. CDR1 and CDR2 from the germline V gene are MNHEY and SVGAGI. Unmatched junction bases numbered 12, after V lost 6 bases and J lost 4 bases. This CDR3 region has 15 residues. The CDR3: CASSRKRDWGYEQYF. CDR3 nucleotides: TGTGCCAGCAGCCGGAAGCGGGACTGGGGGTACGAGCAGTACTTC.

The rearrangement links TRBV2 to TRBJ1-1; D gene unclear. V was clipped by 9 bases and J by 3 bases, with 11 bases between them. The V gene's germline CDR1 is SNHLY and CDR2 FYNNEI. This CDR3 contains 12 residues. The DNA of the CDR3 is TGTGCCAGTGTGGGCTCGGACACTGAAGCTTTCTTT. It translates to CASVGSDTEAFF. Based on the CDR3 plus reference TRBV2 and TRBJ1-1, the full variable domain is EPEVTQTPSHQVTQMGQEVILRCVPISNHLYFYWYRQILGQKVEFLVSFYNNEISEKSEIFDDQFSVERPDGSNFTLKIRSTKLEDSAMYFCASVGSDTEAFFGQGTRLTVV.

The rearrangement joins TRBV5-4 to TRBJ1-2, with 9 bases matching TRBD1. V lost 4 bases to trimming and J lost 0 bases; unmatched junction nucleotides: 4. The germline V gene encodes CDR1 SGHNT and CDR2 YYREEE (reference sequence). This CDR3 is built from 15 residues. CDR3 amino acids: CASSLDRGANYGYTF. CDR3 nucleotide sequence: TGTGCCAGCAGCCTAGACAGGGGGGCTAACTATGGCTACACCTTC. Variable domain in full (rest from reference TRBV5-4 and TRBJ1-2): ETGVTQSPTHLIKTRGQQVTLRCSSQSGHNTVSWYQQALGQGPQFIFQYYREEENGRGNFPPRFSGLQFPNYSSELNVNALELDDSALYLCASSLDRGANYGYTFGSGTRLTVV.

V usage is TRBV5-1 and J usage is TRBJ2-1; a weak D match, TRBD2 (5 bases). The CDR3 totals 15 residues. V gave up 0 bases and J gave up 2 bases, with 9 bases separating them. Germline values: CDR1 SGHRS, CDR2 YFSETQ. CDR3 coding DNA: TGCGCCAGCAGCTTGGAGGGAGCTACCTACAATGAGCAGTTCTTC. Protein: CASSLEGATYNEQFF.

The sample holds one count of this clone. This chain links TRBV9 with TRBJ2-1; possible D gene TRBD1, 5 bases. V was trimmed by 4 bases and J by 5 bases, leaving 13 bases between them. The CDR3 extends over 14 amino acids. Germline CDR1 reads SGDLS; CDR2 reads YYNGEE. The CDR3 DNA reads TGTGCCAGCAGCTCTGGACAAACTAACAATGAGCAGTTCTTC. It is translated as CASSSGQTNNEQFF.